Following are 27 T cell receptor beta chains from one sample sequenced in a study of T-cell reconstitution after alpha-beta-depleted transplantation in children (dated by TCRdb to 2016 to 2017). The treatment or condition label, read with the paper, signifies: allogeneic hematopoietic cell transplantation with graft depleted of TCRalphabeta T cells and CD19 B cells. Preparation of the library involved PCR. Data came from an Illumina HiSeq 2500. TCR library preparation used molecular barcoding, with unique molecular identifiers applied to normalize quantification of the TCRbeta repertoire. Using fastp trimming at Q25 and MiXCR clonotype assembly, TCRdb reanalyzed the public sequencing data and kept in-frame beta chains. Each entry is one CDR3 protein sequence, shown with its most common DNA and genes. The sample table records a few hundred thousand distinct CDR3 sequences; about 45% of these occur just once. The top ten hold 25% to 30% of the sample.

Material: PBMCs, obtained before TCRalphabeta/CD19-depleted stem cell transplant. These receptors were obtained from a girl aged 2 to 10 with aplastic anemia, due to receive a stem cell transplant.

The V and J genes are TRBV20-1 and TRBJ2-7; 13 nucleotides agree with TRBD2. The junction had 4 bases not matched to a gene; V was cut back by 5 bases and J by 6 bases. The CDR3 runs 13 residues. Germline V gene sequence: CDR1 DFQATT, CDR2 SNEGSKA (reference sequence). The CDR3 here is CSALLAGGPEQYF. The CDR3 bases are TGCAGTGCTTTACTAGCGGGAGGGCCCGAGCAGTACTTC.

The chain couples TRBV2 to TRBJ2-5, with 7 bases lining up with TRBD1. Unmatched junction bases numbered 4, after V lost 4 bases and J lost 2 bases. The CDR3 runs to 14 residues. Germline V gene data show CDR1 as SNHLY and CDR2 as FYNNEI. The CDR3 nucleotides are TGTGCCAGCAGTGTTATGGGACAGCAAGAGACCCAGTACTTC. Residues: CASSVMGQQETQYF.

The V gene is TRBV14, the J gene TRBJ2-5; D gene ambiguous. Trimming removed 2 bases at V and 2 bases at J, with 12 bases between. The CDR3 is 15 residues long. Germline V gene sequence: CDR1 SGHDN, CDR2 FVKESK. The CDR3 loop is CASSQLTGFQETQYF. The CDR3 nucleotides are TGTGCCAGCAGCCAATTAACGGGTTTTCAAGAGACCCAGTACTTC. Full variable domain (rest looked up from reference TRBV14 and TRBJ2-5): EAGVTQFPSHSVIEKGQTVTLRCDPISGHDNLYWYRRVMGKEIKFLLHFVKESKQDESGMPNNRFLAERTGGTYSTLKVQPAELEDSGVYFCASSQLTGFQETQYFGPGTRLLVL.

There are a few counts of this clonotype. The J gene is TRBJ2-3, the V gene TRBV4-2; 7 nucleotides align to TRBD1. The CDR3 spans 16 residues. With 3 bases clipped from V and 0 bases from J, the junction kept 6 bases outside the gene matches. Germline-derived CDR1 and CDR2 are LGHNA and YNFKEQ. Here the CDR3 reads CASSHGTEGSTDTQYF. Written as DNA, the CDR3 is TGTGCCAGCAGCCATGGGACAGAGGGTAGCACAGATACGCAGTATTTT.

V and J are TRBV20-1 and TRBJ2-7, with D hard to call. The germline V and J ends were trimmed by 1 base and 4 bases, with 14 bases remaining between them. The CDR3 covers 14 residues. The germline V gene encodes CDR1 DFQATT and CDR2 SNEGSKA (reference sequence). For the CDR3, the DNA is TGCAGTGCTAGAGCCTCTAGGCTCCCTTACGAGCAGTACTTC. It is translated as CSARASRLPYEQYF.

The chain recombines TRBV29-1 with TRBJ2-3; the D gene is possibly TRBD2 (6 bases). The CDR3 contains 14 residues. The germline CDR1 and CDR2 sequences are SQVTM and ANQGSEA. V lost 6 bases, J lost 2 bases, and 15 bases lay in between. The CDR3 protein is CSVAGLANTDTQYF. The CDR3 nucleotides are TGCAGCGTCGCGGGACTGGCGAACACAGATACGCAGTATTTT.

The table lists this clonotype with many counts. The chain combines TRBV14 with TRBJ2-5; no clear D. Between the trimmed V and J ends, which lost 2 bases and 7 bases, there was a span of 11 bases. The germline CDR1 and CDR2 sequences are SGHDN and FVKESK. This CDR3 contains 13 residues. CDR3 loop: CASSQNLLGTQYF. CDR3 in DNA: TGTGCCAGCAGCCAAAATCTCTTGGGGACCCAGTACTTC. Full variable domain (remainder filled in from reference TRBV14 and TRBJ2-5): EAGVTQFPSHSVIEKGQTVTLRCDPISGHDNLYWYRRVMGKEIKFLLHFVKESKQDESGMPNNRFLAERTGGTYSTLKVQPAELEDSGVYFCASSQNLLGTQYFGPGTRLLVL.

The rearrangement joins TRBV27 to TRBJ1-6, with 8 bases lining up with TRBD1. The J segment lost 8 bases and the V segment lost 2 bases, leaving 2 bases of the junction unmatched. There are 14 residues in the CDR3. Germline loops: CDR1 MNHEY, CDR2 SMNVEV (reference sequence). The CDR3 sequence is CASSLRQGYSPLHF. CDR3 DNA sequence: TGTGCCAGCAGTTTACGACAGGGGTATTCACCCCTCCACTTT.

This clonotype was seen a handful of times. The gene calls are TRBV7-9 and TRBJ2-3, with 9 bases lining up with TRBD1. Germline loops: CDR1 SEHNR, CDR2 FQNEAQ (reference sequence). With 5 bases clipped from V and 4 bases from J, the junction kept 13 bases outside the gene matches. The CDR3 runs to 17 residues. The CDR3 spells CASSPPPGQGRPDTQYF. The CDR3 DNA sequence: TGTGCCAGCAGCCCCCCCCCGGGACAGGGACGGCCAGATACGCAGTATTTT.

This clonotype was seen repeatedly, ten times or more. This chain links TRBV7-2 with TRBJ2-3, with D unclear. The CDR3 is 12 amino acids. Trimming pared 4 bases from V and 4 bases from J, leaving 6 bases between. Germline V gene data show CDR1 as SGHTA and CDR2 as FQGNSA. The CDR3 nucleotides read TGTGCCAGCAGCTCCTATTCAGATACGCAGTATTTT. Its translation: CASSSYSDTQYF.

This clonotype has more than one count but fewer than ten. The chain combines TRBV7-9 with TRBJ1-1; D call uncertain. This CDR3 comprises 13 residues. Germline CDR1 reads SEHNR; CDR2 reads FQNEAQ (reference sequence). Trimming removed 5 bases at V and 7 bases at J, with 14 bases between. The CDR3 loop reads CASSEVGRIEAFF. The CDR3 DNA reads as TGTGCCAGCAGCGAAGTCGGACGGATTGAAGCTTTCTTT.

The V call is TRBV20-1, the J call TRBJ2-7; 7 bases align to TRBD2. This CDR3 is 15 amino acids long. The ends lost 0 bases at V and 6 bases at J; junction bases unmatched: 11. From germline, CDR1 is DFQATT and CDR2 SNEGSKA (reference sequence). The CDR3 region is CSAREGGFGSTEQYF. DNA for the CDR3: TGCAGTGCTAGAGAGGGAGGGTTTGGTTCGACCGAGCAGTACTTC.

In its sample, this clonotype was seen many times. V is TRBV3-1 and J is TRBJ2-2; 9 bases are a match to TRBD1. Germline lookup yields CDR1 LGHDT and CDR2 YNNKEL (reference sequence). The length of the CDR3 is 14 residues. Trimming at V came to 4 bases and at J to 5 bases, leaving 2 bases not matched to a gene. CDR3 loop: CASSRDRVTGELFF. CDR3 coding DNA: TGTGCCAGCAGCCGGGACAGGGTAACCGGGGAGCTGTTTTTT.

For the CDR3, the DNA is TGTGCCATCAGTGACAGGCAGCCGAACACTGAAGCTTTCTTT. Its protein product is CAISDRQPNTEAFF. The rearrangement joins TRBV10-3 to TRBJ1-1; D is unclear. Germline V gene sequence: CDR1 ENHRY, CDR2 SYGVKD. V was trimmed by 3 bases and J by 1 base, leaving 9 bases between them. The CDR3 extends over 14 amino acids.

This clonotype has at least ten counts. The CDR3 loop is CASRYRAVPALGTDTQYF. The DNA for the CDR3 is TGCGCCAGCAGGTACAGGGCTGTGCCGGCTCTTGGCACAGATACGCAGTATTTT. The rearrangement links TRBV5-1 to TRBJ2-3; possible D gene TRBD1, 6 bases. The CDR3 has 18 residues. CDR1 is SGHRS, CDR2 YFSETQ, per germline. V was clipped by 5 bases and J by 1 base, with 23 bases between them.

This rearrangement joins TRBV11-1 to TRBJ2-1; D is uncertain. Per germline, CDR1 SGHAT and CDR2 FQDESV (reference sequence). Deletions cut 3 bases from V and 3 bases from J, with 12 bases between. The length of the CDR3 is 15 residues. This chain's CDR3 is CASSFEVSIYNEQFF. The CDR3, as DNA: TGTGCCAGCAGCTTCGAGGTCTCAATCTACAATGAGCAGTTCTTC.

As for this clonotype: This may be a read error: a much more frequent sequence differs by one nucleotide. This chain links TRBV6-2 or TRBV6-3 with TRBJ2-5; D might be TRBD1 (5 bases). V lost 8 bases and J lost 2, with 18 bases in between. The CDR3 loop spans 15 amino acids. Germline loops: CDR1 MNHEY, CDR2 SVGEGT. CDR3: CASGSHRNQQETQYF. The CDR3 nucleotides are TGTGCCAGCGGTTCTCACAGGAATCAACAAGAGACCCAGTACTTC.

The chain couples TRBV5-1 to TRBJ2-7, with TRBD2 matching over 8 bases. In germline, CDR1 is SGHRS, CDR2 YFSETQ. The trim removed 2 bases at V and 6 bases at J, leaving 7 bases unmatched. CDR3 length: 14 amino acids. CDR3 residues: CASSFEREYSEQYF. The CDR3 region has the DNA TGCGCCAGCAGCTTTGAGCGGGAGTATTCCGAGCAGTACTTC.

This clonotype was picked up many times. This chain links TRBV20-1 with TRBJ2-7, with TRBD1 matching 8 bases. CDR3 length equals 16 residues. The V and J ends lost 0 bases and 7 bases, in that order; junction bases with no gene match: 14. CDR1 is DFQATT and CDR2 is SNEGSKA in the germline V gene (reference sequence). CDR3 sequence: CSARDRKDRAPWEQYF. CDR3 sequence (DNA): TGCAGTGCTAGAGATCGGAAGGACAGGGCCCCCTGGGAGCAGTACTTC.

The J gene is TRBJ2-1, the V gene TRBV19; D is ambiguous. CDR1 is LNHDA and CDR2 is SQIVND in the germline V gene (reference sequence). V lost 0 bases, J lost 5 bases, and 8 bases lay in between. CDR3 length: 14 amino acids. The CDR3 region is CASSIDIADNEQFF. In DNA, the CDR3 is TGTGCCAGTAGTATAGACATTGCTGACAATGAGCAGTTCTTC.

The chain combines TRBV11-3 with TRBJ2-1, with a possible D match to TRBD1 (5 bases). The germline V and J ends were trimmed by 0 bases and 6 bases, with 12 bases remaining between them. Germline CDR1 and CDR2: SGHNT and YENEEA. The CDR3 consists of 15 residues. CDR3 sequence reads: CASSLEGAPGNEQFF. The CDR3 DNA is TGTGCCAGCAGCTTAGAAGGGGCGCCCGGCAATGAGCAGTTCTTC.

V is TRBV7-3 and J is TRBJ2-1; 11 bases fit TRBD2. The trim removed 5 bases at V and 7 bases at J, leaving 7 bases unmatched. Germline-derived CDR1 and CDR2 are SGHTA and FQGTGA. The CDR3 runs 15 residues. The CDR3 is CASSPIAGGPNEQFF. The CDR3 DNA is TGTGCCAGCAGCCCTATAGCGGGAGGGCCTAATGAGCAGTTCTTC.

V gene TRBV20-1 combines with J gene TRBJ2-5, with D possibly matching TRBD2 (5 bases). V was trimmed by 6 bases and J by 5 bases, leaving 19 bases between them. CDR1 and CDR2 (germline): DFQATT, SNEGSKA (reference sequence). This CDR3 has 14 amino acids. CDR3 region: CSAPGRGRKETQYF. CDR3 nucleotide sequence: TGCAGTGCCCCAGGCCGAGGGCGAAAGGAGACCCAGTACTTC.

There are many counts of this clonotype. The chain uses TRBV6-1 and TRBJ1-1; D not resolved. Germline CDR1 is MNHNS and CDR2 is SASEGT. This CDR3 comprises 13 residues. The V and J ends lost 5 bases and 1 base respectively, with 8 bases between them. The chain's CDR3 is CASSPWPNTEAFF. Written as DNA, the CDR3 is TGTGCCAGCAGTCCTTGGCCGAACACTGAAGCTTTCTTT.

The chain has TRBV29-1 and TRBJ2-5; 7 bases align to TRBD1. CDR3 length: 12 amino acids. J gave up 5 bases and V 7 bases, and 7 bases lay outside the gene matches. The germline V gene encodes CDR1 SQVTM and CDR2 ANQGSEA. The CDR3 nucleotides read TGCAGCGCTAAGGGGGCTGGTGAGACCCAGTACTTC. This encodes CSAKGAGETQYF.

This clonotype was seen ten or more times. The chain couples TRBV12-3 or TRBV12-4 to TRBJ1-6, with TRBD1 matching over 8 bases. The V gene end was trimmed by 5 bases and the J gene end by 7 bases; junction bases not matched to a gene: 10. There are 16 residues in the CDR3. The CDR3 DNA follows: TGTGCCAGCAGTCTAGGGACAGGCGCCGGGAATTCACCCCTCCACTTT. It encodes CASSLGTGAGNSPLHF.

In its sample, this clonotype ranks as medium-sized. The chain couples TRBV12-3 or TRBV12-4 to TRBJ1-2, with TRBD1 matching 11 bases. The CDR3 sequence is 17 residues long. The V gene end was trimmed by 7 bases and the J gene end by 8 bases; junction bases not matched to a gene: 18. The CDR3 bases are TGTGCCAGCACCCCTTTCAGGACAGGGGGCTATAAGTGGGGCTACACCTTC. It translates to CASTPFRTGGYKWGYTF.